This entry lists 19 T cell receptor beta chains sequenced from one sample in a study of human T cells and chemical hapten exposure. As to time point: patch test 1, 2 weeks after DPC sensitization. As to treatment: therapeutic diphenylcyclopropenone sensitization with weekly scalp DPC. TCRdb processed the RACE reads anew with MiXCR; each CDR3 protein has one entry. The table has about 57,000 distinct CDR3 sequences, 9.3% seen once. The specimen was whole blood, collected in connection with sensitization to the hapten diphenylcyclopropenone (DPC). Source of these receptors: a middle-aged woman with alopecia areata. Some clones in this sample may be carry-over from other donors' samples.

In its sample, this clonotype was seen a few times. V usage is TRBV2 and J usage is TRBJ2-2; D is undetermined. CDR1 and CDR2 from the germline V gene are SNHLY and FYNNEI. The CDR3 runs 14 residues. Trimming took 11 bases from V and 0 from J, leaving 13 bases between them. CDR3 sequence reads: CAAKPATNTGELFF. CDR3 sequence (DNA): TGTGCCGCCAAGCCCGCCACGAACACCGGGGAGCTGTTTTTT.

The chain links TRBV5-4 to TRBJ1-2, with TRBD1 matching over 7 bases. The CDR3 totals 14 residues. The junction had 4 bases not matched to a gene; V was cut back by 0 bases and J by 5 bases. The germline gives CDR1 SGHNT, CDR2 YYREEE (reference sequence). CDR3 amino acids: CASSLDRGGYGYTF. The CDR3, as DNA: TGTGCCAGCAGCTTGGACAGGGGAGGGTATGGCTACACCTTC.

Concerning this clonotype itself: A much larger clone differs by one base, so this may be a read error. Here the CDR3 reads CSATKEGQYNSHLHF. The DNA for the CDR3 is TGCAGTGCAACTAAGGAGGGACAGTATAATTCACACCTCCACTTT. The genes are TRBV20-1 and TRBJ1-6; 7 nucleotides align to TRBD1. Germline CDR1 is DFQATT and CDR2 is SNEGSKA (reference sequence). There are 15 residues in the CDR3.

This clonotype showed up many times. The V and J genes are TRBV4-2 and TRBJ2-2; tentative D call: TRBD2 (7 bases). CDR3 length: 17 residues. V lost 2 bases and J 2 bases, leaving 15 bases between the germline ends. Germline V lookup: CDR1 LGHNA, CDR2 YNFKEQ. This CDR3 is CASSQLGGRLNTGELFF. In DNA, the CDR3 is TGTGCCAGCAGCCAACTCGGGGGGCGACTCAACACCGGGGAGCTGTTTTTT.

This clonotype was seen ten or more times. The V and J genes are TRBV30 and TRBJ2-5; no reliable D call. Germline-derived CDR1 and CDR2 are GTSNPN and SVGIG (reference sequence). The CDR3 is made up of 13 amino acids. The ends were cut back, 1 base at V and 1 base at J, with 7 bases in the middle. As DNA, the CDR3 is TGTGCCTGGAGTGATAACTTCCAAGAGACCCAGTACTTC. Translation gives CAWSDNFQETQYF.

This clonotype has a handful of counts. This chain uses TRBV14 with TRBJ2-1, with D tentatively TRBD1 (5 bases). The V and J ends lost 1 base and 5 bases respectively, with 18 bases between them. This CDR3 has 17 amino acids. CDR1 and CDR2 from the germline V gene are SGHDN and FVKESK. CDR3 sequence reads: CASSQVPLQGVDNEQFF. CDR3 sequence (DNA): TGTGCCAGCAGCCAAGTTCCTCTCCAGGGTGTTGACAATGAGCAGTTCTTC.

This clonotype has only a few counts. This chain joins TRBV3-1 and TRBJ2-5; D is ambiguous. The CDR3 covers 14 residues. Germline V gene sequence: CDR1 LGHDT, CDR2 YNNKEL (reference sequence). V lost 0 bases and J 1 base, leaving 6 bases between the germline ends. This CDR3 is CASSQDWGQETQYF. The CDR3 bases are TGTGCCAGCAGCCAAGATTGGGGCCAAGAGACCCAGTACTTC.

The rearrangement links TRBV20-1 to TRBJ2-5; possibly TRBD1 or TRBD2 for D (5 bases each). This CDR3 region has 15 residues. Germline CDR1 is DFQATT and CDR2 is SNEGSKA (reference sequence). The ends were cut back, 3 bases at V and 2 bases at J, with 16 bases in the middle. CDR3 DNA: TGCAGTGCTAGGGCCCTGGGACCGCAACAAGAGACCCAGTACTTC. It yields the protein CSARALGPQQETQYF.

This chain connects TRBV6-2 or TRBV6-3 to TRBJ1-1, with a possible D match to TRBD1 (6 bases). The CDR3 has 16 residues. CDR1 and CDR2 (germline): MNHEY, SVGEGT. V dropped 2 bases and J dropped 5 bases, with 18 bases sitting between them. The CDR3 loop is CASSYPGAAQWTEAFF. As DNA, the CDR3 is TGTGCCAGCAGTTACCCGGGGGCGGCCCAGTGGACTGAAGCTTTCTTT.

This clonotype was recorded many times. The chain joins TRBV13 to TRBJ1-4; TRBD1 matches 8 bases. Per the germline V gene, CDR1 is PRHDT and CDR2 is FYEKMQ (reference sequence). CDR3 length: 17 amino acids. The V segment lost 4 bases and the J segment 3 bases; nucleotides outside the gene matches: 10. The CDR3 reads CASSSRTGLRANEKLFF. DNA of the CDR3: TGTGCCAGCAGCTCCCGGACAGGGTTGAGGGCTAATGAAAAACTGTTTTTT.

This clonotype was observed a few times. This chain links TRBV6-1 with TRBJ1-2, with D hard to call. Germline V lookup: CDR1 MNHNS, CDR2 SASEGT. V lost 4 bases and J lost 2, with 8 bases in between. This CDR3 spans 13 amino acids. CDR3: CASSGKLNYGYTF. CDR3 sequence (DNA): TGTGCCAGCAGTGGCAAGTTAAACTATGGCTACACCTTC.

CDR3: CSVSGGDTQYF. The DNA of the CDR3 is TGCAGCGTTTCAGGGGGAGATACGCAGTATTTT. The genes are TRBV29-1 and TRBJ2-3; 7 bases fit TRBD1. Losses at the gene ends were 5 bases for V and 5 bases for J; bases not matched to a gene: 1. Germline CDR1 reads SQVTM; CDR2 reads ANQGSEA. The CDR3 is made up of 11 amino acids.

V gene TRBV7-3 combines with J gene TRBJ1-5; no firm D call. Trimming removed 8 bases from V and 7 bases from J, with 9 bases in between. The V gene's germline CDR1 is SGHTA and CDR2 FQGTGA. The CDR3 loop spans 11 amino acids. CDR3 nucleotides: TGTGCCAGCTCCCCGGTGCAGCCCCAGCATTTT. Translation: CASSPVQPQHF.

The chain employs TRBV3-1 and TRBJ1-3, with D unresolved. This CDR3 comprises 16 residues. The V gene lost 2 bases and the J gene lost 0 bases, with 11 bases spanning the gap. Per germline, CDR1 LGHDT and CDR2 YNNKEL (reference sequence). This chain's CDR3 is CASSQPLGPSGNTIYF. In DNA form, the CDR3 reads TGTGCCAGCAGCCAACCTCTAGGGCCCTCTGGAAACACCATATATTTT.

This clonotype was seen a handful of times. This chain links TRBV6-5 with TRBJ2-1, with D perhaps assigned TRBD1 or TRBD2 (5 bases each). The CDR3 runs 13 residues. CDR1 and CDR2 (germline): MNHEY, SVGAGI. The V gene lost 0 bases and the J gene lost 16 bases, with 16 bases spanning the gap. The CDR3 DNA is TGTGCCAGCAGTTACTCGGTGGGGGTGTCGCCCTTCTTC. Protein sequence: CASSYSVGVSPFF.

This clonotype was seen many times. The CDR3 DNA is TGTGCCAGCAGTCTTCCGGGACAGCCTATGTCCGGGGAGCTGTTTTTT. Translating gives CASSLPGQPMSGELFF. The chain uses TRBV3-1 and TRBJ2-2, with 7 bases aligning to TRBD1. Germline-derived CDR1 and CDR2 are LGHDT and YNNKEL (reference sequence). The CDR3 covers 16 residues. V shed 6 bases and J 6 bases; nucleotides not matched to a gene: 13.

This clonotype appeared a few times. The V call is TRBV24-1, the J call TRBJ2-1; tentative D call: TRBD1 (6 bases). CDR3 length equals 15 residues. Germline CDR1 reads KGHDR; CDR2 reads SFDVKD. Trimming took off 2 bases at V and 5 bases at J, with 12 bases between the two ends. The CDR3 nucleotides read TGTGCCACCAGTGATTCCGGGACACTACACAATGAGCAGTTCTTC. This gives the protein CATSDSGTLHNEQFF.

V and J are TRBV11-3 and TRBJ2-1, with D perhaps assigned TRBD1 or TRBD2 (6 bases each). V was cut by 5 bases and J by 0 bases, with 14 bases left in between. The CDR3 is 16 amino acids. Germline V lookup: CDR1 SGHNT, CDR2 YENEEA. The CDR3 loop is CASSPRGGNSYNEQFF. In DNA, the CDR3 is TGTGCCAGCAGCCCCAGAGGGGGGAACTCCTACAATGAGCAGTTCTTC. Together with reference TRBV11-3 and TRBJ2-1, the CDR3 gives the full variable domain: EAGVVQSPRYKIIEKKQPVAFWCNPISGHNTLYWYLQNLGQGPELLIRYENEEAVDDSQLPKDRFSAERLKGVDSTLKIQPAELGDSAVYLCASSPRGGNSYNEQFFGPGTRLTVL.

This clonotype was found many times. This chain connects TRBV29-1 to TRBJ2-7; possible D gene TRBD1, 6 bases. The CDR3 runs to 12 residues. V shed 4 bases and J shed 3 bases, with 10 bases lying between them. From germline, CDR1 is SQVTM and CDR2 ANQGSEA. The CDR3 sequence: CSVGTGIYEQYF. For the CDR3, the DNA is TGCAGCGTTGGTACAGGGATCTACGAGCAGTACTTC.